One sample yielded the 26 T cell receptor beta chains listed below, sequenced in a study of cytomegalovirus exposure and HLA in healthy donors. The study ran its PCR with 60 Vbeta and 13 Jbeta primers. Assay used: immunoSEQ multiplex PCR; TCRdb lists only in-frame clones, some missing. This repertoire includes about 160,000 clones. Sequenced input: PBMCs. The source of these receptors is a man aged 25 to 40 in good health and CMV-seronegative.

This chain's CDR3 is CASSTGGWGNTEAFF. CDR3 nucleotides: TGTGCCAGTTCCACAGGGGGCTGGGGGAACACTGAAGCTTTCTTT. The rearrangement links TRBV19 to TRBJ1-1; TRBD1 matches 9 bases. V dropped 8 bases and J dropped 1; count of bases not matched to a gene: 8. CDR3 length: 15 residues. From germline, CDR1 is LNHDA and CDR2 SQIVND (reference sequence).

The rearrangement uses TRBV6-1 and TRBJ2-5, with a possible D match to TRBD2 (5 bases). V was cut by 5 bases and J by 2 bases, with 9 bases left in between. Germline V gives CDR1 MNHNS, CDR2 SASEGT. The CDR3 extends over 13 amino acids. The CDR3 is CASSIEGQETQYF. The CDR3 DNA reads TGTGCCAGCAGTATCGAGGGACAAGAGACCCAGTACTTC.

CDR3 protein: CASSIGLDYEQYF. CDR3 in DNA: TGTGCCAGTAGTATCGGACTAGACTACGAGCAGTACTTC. The J gene is TRBJ2-5, the V gene TRBV19; TRBD2 matches at 7 bases. The DNA end lines up better with TRBJ2-7; the J call may be wrong. CDR3 size: 13 residues. In germline, CDR1 is LNHDA, CDR2 SQIVND (reference sequence).

The chain couples TRBV5-5 to TRBJ2-7; possibly TRBD2 for D (5 bases). Germline V CDR1 and CDR2: SGHKS, YYEKEE (reference sequence). The CDR3 loop spans 15 amino acids. V shed 0 bases and J shed 7 bases, with 17 bases lying between them. The DNA of the CDR3 is TGTGCCAGCAGCTTGGCCGTCGGGATCCCCCTGGAGCAGTACTTC. It encodes CASSLAVGIPLEQYF.

J is TRBJ2-2 and V is TRBV10-1; a possible D gene is TRBD2 (5 bases). With 0 bases removed from V and 5 bases from J, the gap between germline ends came to 16 bases. This CDR3 spans 17 amino acids. Per the germline V gene, CDR1 is WNHNN and CDR2 is SYGVQD (reference sequence). The CDR3 DNA follows: TGCGCCAGCAGTGAGTCACTAGTGTTTGTGGAAACCGGGGAGCTGTTTTTT. Amino acid sequence: CASSESLVFVETGELFF.

V usage is TRBV5-1 and J usage is TRBJ1-4, with 8 bases that match TRBD1. This CDR3 is built from 15 residues. CDR1 is SGHRS and CDR2 is YFSETQ in the germline V gene. The junction had 5 bases not matched to a gene; V was cut back by 1 base and J by 6 bases. CDR3 loop: CASSLSGRGHEKLFF. CDR3 sequence (DNA): TGCGCCAGCAGCTTGTCTGGCAGGGGGCATGAAAAACTGTTTTTT.

This CDR3 is CASSLRPGQGAEKLFF. CDR3 sequence (DNA): TGTGCCAGCAGTTTACGCCCGGGACAGGGGGCTGAAAAACTGTTTTTT. The gene calls are TRBV28 and TRBJ1-4; 12 nucleotides align to TRBD1. V was pared by 2 bases and J by 7 bases, with 5 bases of the junction left unmatched. Germline values: CDR1 MDHEN, CDR2 SYDVKM. CDR3 length: 16 residues.

The chain carries TRBV7-6 and TRBJ2-7; 7 nucleotides line up with TRBD1. The V and J ends lost 2 bases and 0 bases, in that order; junction bases with no gene match: 4. The CDR3 covers 15 residues. Germline assignment: CDR1 SGHVS and CDR2 FNYEAQ. The CDR3 sequence: CASSLLTGSSYEQYF. The CDR3 DNA sequence: TGTGCCAGCAGCTTATTGACAGGGAGCTCCTACGAGCAGTACTTC. The full variable domain, with the rest looked up from reference TRBV7-6 and TRBJ2-7, is GAGVSQSPRYKVTKRGQDVALRCDPISGHVSLYWYRQALGQGPEFLTYFNYEAQQDKSGLPNDRFSAERPEGSISTLTIQRTEQRDSAMYRCASSLLTGSSYEQYFGPGTRLTVT.

The chain couples TRBV15 to TRBJ2-2; perhaps TRBD1 as D (6 bases). The CDR3 is 13 residues long. Germline V gene data show CDR1 as LNHNV and CDR2 as YYDKDF (reference sequence). Deletions cut 6 bases from V and 6 bases from J, with 11 bases between. The CDR3 DNA sequence: TGTGCCACCAGGCGAACAGGGTCCGGGGAGCTGTTTTTT. Protein: CATRRTGSGELFF.

The chain uses TRBV7-2 and TRBJ2-7, with a possible D match to TRBD2 (5 bases). V lost 5 bases to trimming and J lost 4 bases, with 12 bases between them. Germline V lookup: CDR1 SGHTA, CDR2 FQGNSA. CDR3 length equals 13 residues. The CDR3 protein is CASSPKTSYEQYF. In nucleotides, the CDR3 is TGTGCCAGCAGCCCCAAAACTAGTTACGAGCAGTACTTC. The variable domain in full, with the rest retrieved from reference TRBV7-2 and TRBJ2-7, is GAGVSQSPSNKVTEKGKDVELRCDPISGHTALYWYRQSLGQGLEFLIYFQGNSAPDKSGLPSDRFSAERTGGSVSTLTIQRTQQEDSAVYLCASSPKTSYEQYFGPGTRLTVT.

The chain is built from TRBV5-1 and TRBJ2-5, with D possibly being TRBD1 (6 bases). With 4 bases removed from V and 3 bases from J, the gap between germline ends came to 10 bases. Germline lookup yields CDR1 SGHRS and CDR2 YFSETQ. The CDR3 has 13 amino acids. The CDR3 spells CASSLRDKETQYF. The DNA for the CDR3 is TGCGCCAGCAGCCTTAGGGACAAAGAGACCCAGTACTTC.

The rearrangement joins TRBV28 to TRBJ1-2; D gene uncertain. The CDR3 length is 14 residues. Trimming removed 3 bases at V and 3 bases at J, with 11 bases between. Germline V CDR1 and CDR2: MDHEN, SYDVKM. In DNA form, the CDR3 reads TGTGCCAGCAGTTTTGACGGAGTCGACTATGGCTACACCTTC. Protein sequence: CASSFDGVDYGYTF.

The chain couples TRBV5-1 to TRBJ1-5; D remains ambiguous. The germline CDR1 and CDR2 sequences are SGHRS and YFSETQ. Trimming removed 2 bases from V and 0 bases from J, with 9 bases in between. This CDR3 has 15 residues. CDR3 sequence reads: CASSFTGDSNQPQHF. CDR3 DNA: TGCGCCAGCAGCTTTACGGGAGATAGCAATCAGCCCCAGCATTTT.

The chain employs TRBV28 and TRBJ2-1; 7 nucleotides line up with TRBD1. The germline V gene has CDR1 MDHEN and CDR2 SYDVKM. V shed 1 base, J shed 6 bases, and the junction held 9 bases outside the gene matches. The CDR3 loop spans 16 amino acids. CDR3 DNA: TGTGCCAGCAGTTTATCCCCTGGACAGGTCCGCAATGAGCAGTTCTTC. It encodes CASSLSPGQVRNEQFF.

The V call is TRBV9, the J call TRBJ2-5, with 8 bases matching TRBD2. Germline V gives CDR1 SGDLS, CDR2 YYNGEE. V was pared by 4 bases and J by 1 base, with 12 bases of the junction left unmatched. This CDR3 spans 17 amino acids. DNA for the CDR3: TGTGCCAGCAGCCCCCCCACGTGGCGGGAGGCCCAAGAGACCCAGTACTTC. As protein: CASSPPTWREAQETQYF.

As for this clone: One junction end does not reproduce the germline sequence, and a read error may be involved. The V and J genes are TRBV14 and TRBJ2-1; 8 nucleotides line up with TRBD2. CDR1 and CDR2 from the germline V gene are SGHDN and FVKESK. The CDR3 contains 15 residues. The CDR3: CASSQRGRSSNEQFF. The CDR3, as DNA: TGTGCCAGCAGCCAACGCGGGAGGTCCTCCAATGAGCAGTTCTTC.

V and J are TRBV5-1 and TRBJ2-1; D is possibly TRBD2 (6 bases). Trimming removed 4 bases from V and 6 bases from J, with 26 bases in between. Germline V gene lookup returns CDR1 SGHRS and CDR2 YFSETQ. There are 18 residues in the CDR3. CDR3 bases: TGCGCCAGCAGCCCTCAGACAACGACCCCGGGACTCCTCAATGAGCAGTTCTTC. This codes for CASSPQTTTPGLLNEQFF.

The rearrangement joins TRBV5-1 to TRBJ2-7, with TRBD1 identical over 9 bases. CDR3 length: 15 amino acids. CDR1 and CDR2 from the germline V gene are SGHRS and YFSETQ. V shed 7 bases, J shed 2 bases, and the junction held 10 bases outside the gene matches. The DNA for the CDR3 is TGCGCCAGCCGCCAGGGACAGGGAATTACCTACGAGCAGTACTTC. Amino acid sequence: CASRQGQGITYEQYF.

In DNA form, the CDR3 reads TGCAGCGTTGTACAGGGCTATGGCTACACCTTC. As protein: CSVVQGYGYTF. V gene TRBV29-1 combines with J gene TRBJ1-2, with D possibly matching TRBD1 (6 bases). V lost 4 bases, J lost 4 bases, and 7 bases lay in between. CDR1 SQVTM and CDR2 ANQGSEA come from the germline V gene. The CDR3 has 11 residues.

Points on this clone: Its ends do not fully match the called genes, so a read error is possible. This CDR3 is also generated by other DNA sequences in the sample. V usage is TRBV19 and J usage is TRBJ2-1; 9 nucleotides align to TRBD1. The CDR3 totals 13 residues. From germline, CDR1 is LNHDA and CDR2 SQIVND (reference sequence). CDR3 DNA: TGTGCCAGCAGTACGGGACAGGGCAATGAGCAGTTCTTC. Encoded protein: CASSTGQGNEQFF.

The V gene is TRBV10-3, the J gene TRBJ2-7, with D possibly TRBD1 on 7 matching bases. Trimming stripped 8 bases from V and 3 bases from J, with 11 bases between. The CDR3 runs to 12 residues. Germline V lookup: CDR1 ENHRY, CDR2 SYGVKD. CDR3 region: CAIWQGGYEQYF. Written as DNA, the CDR3 is TGTGCCATCTGGCAGGGGGGCTACGAGCAGTACTTC.

V and J are TRBV5-4 and TRBJ2-1; the match to TRBD2 covers 7 bases. CDR1 and CDR2 from the germline V gene are SGHNT and YYREEE (reference sequence). Losses at the gene ends were 4 bases for V and 7 bases for J; bases not matched to a gene: 11. The length of the CDR3 is 15 residues. This CDR3 reads CASSRDASGLNEQFF. CDR3 in DNA: TGTGCCAGCAGCCGAGATGCTAGCGGACTTAATGAGCAGTTCTTC.

V usage is TRBV7-6 and J usage is TRBJ2-5; 8 positions match TRBD1. The junction had 8 bases not matched to a gene; V was cut back by 9 bases and J by 5 bases. Germline V gene lookup returns CDR1 SGHVS and CDR2 FNYEAQ. The CDR3 totals 13 residues. The CDR3 loop reads CASRQGADETQYF. For the CDR3, the DNA is TGTGCCAGTCGTCAGGGGGCAGATGAGACCCAGTACTTC.

This chain links TRBV29-1 with TRBJ2-1; 10 bases are a match to TRBD2. CDR1 and CDR2 from the germline V gene are SQVTM and ANQGSEA. The CDR3 has 17 residues. The ends lost 7 bases at V and 1 base at J; junction bases unmatched: 13. CDR3 nucleotides: TGCAGCGCCAGAGGGGATATACTAGCGGGGTCCTACAATGAGCAGTTCTTC. Translating it yields CSARGDILAGSYNEQFF.

The rearrangement joins TRBV30 to TRBJ2-7, with TRBD2 identical over 8 bases. The CDR3 contains 13 residues. CDR1 is GTSNPN and CDR2 is SVGIG in the germline V gene (reference sequence). The V gene end was trimmed by 3 bases and the J gene end by 7 bases; junction bases not matched to a gene: 8. Here the CDR3 DNA reads TGTGCCTGGAGAGGGCGGGGGGAAAGGGAGCAGTACTTC. This gives the protein CAWRGRGEREQYF.

The chain couples TRBV7-6 to TRBJ1-4, with D unclear. CDR1 and CDR2 from the germline V gene are SGHVS and FNYEAQ. This CDR3 has 14 amino acids. Between the trimmed V and J ends, which lost 5 bases and 0 bases, there was a span of 7 bases. CDR3 DNA: TGTGCCAGCAGCGGGAGGGCAACTAATGAAAAACTGTTTTTT. Amino acid sequence: CASSGRATNEKLFF.